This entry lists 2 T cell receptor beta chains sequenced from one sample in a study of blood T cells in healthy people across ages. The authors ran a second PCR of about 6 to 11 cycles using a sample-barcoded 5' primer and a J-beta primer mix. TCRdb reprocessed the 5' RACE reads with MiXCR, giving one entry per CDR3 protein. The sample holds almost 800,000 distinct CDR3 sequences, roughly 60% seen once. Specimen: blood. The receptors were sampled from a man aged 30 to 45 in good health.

CDR3 residues: CSARDSSGAAYEQYF. CDR3 coding DNA: TGCAGTGCTAGAGACTCCTCCGGGGCCGCCTACGAGCAGTACTTC. This sequence joins TRBV20-1 and TRBJ2-7; D is tentatively TRBD1 or TRBD2 (5 bases each). CDR1 and CDR2 from the germline V gene are DFQATT and SNEGSKA (reference sequence). The CDR3 covers 15 residues. Deletions cut 0 bases from V and 2 bases from J, with 14 bases between.

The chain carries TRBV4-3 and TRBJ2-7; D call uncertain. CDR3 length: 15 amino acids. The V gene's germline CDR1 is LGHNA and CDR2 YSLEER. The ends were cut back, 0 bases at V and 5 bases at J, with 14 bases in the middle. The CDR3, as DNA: TGCGCCAGCAGCCAAGATAAAGATTCGGGTGACGAGCAGTACTTC. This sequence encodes CASSQDKDSGDEQYF.